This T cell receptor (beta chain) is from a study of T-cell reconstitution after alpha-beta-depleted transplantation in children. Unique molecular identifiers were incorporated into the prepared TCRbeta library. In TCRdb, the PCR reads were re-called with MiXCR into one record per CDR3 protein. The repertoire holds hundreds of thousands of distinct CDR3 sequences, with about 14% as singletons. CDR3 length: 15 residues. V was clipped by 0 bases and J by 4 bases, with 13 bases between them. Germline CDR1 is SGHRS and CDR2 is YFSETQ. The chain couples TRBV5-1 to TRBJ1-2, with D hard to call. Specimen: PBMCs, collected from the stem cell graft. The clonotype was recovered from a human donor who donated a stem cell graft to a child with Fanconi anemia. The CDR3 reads CASSLGQPAVYGYTF. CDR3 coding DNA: TGCGCCAGCAGCTTGGGGCAGCCAGCCGTCTATGGCTACACCTTC.